One sample yielded the 12 T cell receptor beta chains listed below, sequenced in a study of Ad26.COV2.S vaccination and SARS-CoV-2 variants. The assay was immunoSEQ multiplex PCR, and TCRdb's table has in-frame clones only and misses some. The data show some 450,000 clones, roughly 87% seen once. Treatment: 15 to 20 received Ad26.COV2.S at low or high dose, single or two shots; roughly five received placebo; per-sample allocation not given. The samples were gathered on day 63 after the first injection of vaccine or placebo. Sequencing used peripheral blood, obtained in a trial of Ad26.COV2.S vaccine versus placebo. The receptors originated from a person between 18 and 59 years old who received the Ad26.COV2.S COVID-19 vaccine or a placebo.

V is TRBV2 and J is TRBJ2-7; 7 nucleotides align to TRBD1. The CDR3 is made up of 12 amino acids. The ends lost 7 bases at V and 2 bases at J; junction bases unmatched: 2. Germline V lookup: CDR1 SNHLY, CDR2 FYNNEI. In nucleotides, the CDR3 is TGTGCCAGCATGGGACAGACCTACGAGCAGTACTTC. As protein: CASMGQTYEQYF.

V gene TRBV3-1 (or the pseudogene TRBV3-2) combines with J gene TRBJ1-1; tentatively, D is TRBD1 (6 bases). From germline, CDR1 is LGHDT and CDR2 YNNKEL (reference sequence). Trimming shortened V by 5 bases and J by 2 bases, and 12 bases separated the two germline ends. CDR3 length: 14 residues. The CDR3 sequence: CASSYEGVNTEAFF. In DNA, the CDR3 is TGTGCCAGCAGCTACGAGGGGGTCAACACTGAAGCTTTCTTT.

This chain uses TRBV9 with TRBJ2-7; maybe TRBD1 (6 bases). This CDR3 spans 13 amino acids. Germline-derived CDR1 and CDR2 are SGDLS and YYNGEE. Between the trimmed V and J ends, which lost 0 bases and 5 bases, there was a span of 9 bases. The CDR3 reads CASSVEGGDEQYF. Written as DNA, the CDR3 is TGTGCCAGCAGCGTAGAAGGGGGAGACGAGCAGTACTTC.

This rearrangement joins TRBV7-9 to TRBJ2-7; D is possibly TRBD1 (5 bases). Per the germline V gene, CDR1 is SEHNR and CDR2 is FQNEAQ (reference sequence). The CDR3 loop spans 12 amino acids. Trimming stripped 2 bases from V and 7 bases from J, with 9 bases between. The CDR3 region is CASSLTGREQYF. The CDR3, as DNA: TGTGCCAGCAGCTTAACAGGTCGGGAGCAGTACTTC.

The chain recombines TRBV5-8 with TRBJ2-1, with D possibly matching TRBD1 (5 bases). The germline V and J ends were trimmed by 3 bases and 8 bases, with 15 bases remaining between them. CDR3 length equals 14 residues. Germline V gene lookup returns CDR1 SGHTS and CDR2 YDEGEE. The CDR3 DNA follows: TGTGCCAGCAGCTCACATCAGGGTATGGATGAGCAGTTCTTC. It translates to CASSSHQGMDEQFF.

The chain links TRBV6-2 or TRBV6-3 to TRBJ1-1; D not resolved. The CDR3 contains 13 residues. V was pared by 5 bases and J by 3 bases, with 10 bases between. The germline V gene has CDR1 MNHEY and CDR2 SVGEGT. The CDR3 reads CASSMGLDTEAFF. The CDR3 region has the DNA TGTGCCAGCAGTATGGGCCTGGACACTGAAGCTTTCTTT.

This chain connects TRBV4-2 to TRBJ2-6; the D is unclear. This CDR3 is 16 amino acids long. Trimming removed 1 base at V and 1 base at J, with 8 bases between. Germline V gives CDR1 LGHNA, CDR2 YNFKEQ. The CDR3 sequence: CASSQGEVSGANVLTF. CDR3 coding DNA: TGTGCCAGCAGCCAAGGCGAAGTATCTGGGGCCAACGTCCTGACTTTC.

V gene TRBV9 combines with J gene TRBJ1-2; D may be TRBD1 (6 bases). This CDR3 region has 13 residues. V lost 3 bases and J 7 bases, leaving 13 bases between the germline ends. Germline assignment: CDR1 SGDLS and CDR2 YYNGEE. CDR3 nucleotide sequence: TGTGCCAGCAGCGGGGGGGGCCCTGGTGGCTACACCTTC. This translates into CASSGGGPGGYTF.

J is TRBJ2-5 and V is TRBV6-2 or TRBV6-3; TRBD1 matches at 7 bases. This CDR3 contains 15 residues. From germline, CDR1 is MNHEY and CDR2 SVGEGT. V dropped 6 bases and J dropped 1; count of bases not matched to a gene: 8. CDR3 loop: CASSPGDRPQETQYF. The CDR3 DNA reads as TGTGCCAGCAGCCCAGGGGACAGACCCCAAGAGACCCAGTACTTC.

The chain joins TRBV5-5 to TRBJ2-1; 9 bases line up with TRBD2. CDR1 and CDR2 from the germline V gene are SGHKS and YYEKEE (reference sequence). This CDR3 region has 14 residues. The J segment lost 7 bases and the V segment lost 8 bases, leaving 10 bases of the junction unmatched. The CDR3 reads CASSGGLRGNEQFF. The CDR3 coding sequence is TGTGCCAGTAGCGGGGGACTTCGGGGAAATGAGCAGTTCTTC.

This chain connects TRBV28 to TRBJ2-5, with D perhaps given as TRBD1 or TRBD2 (5 bases each). The CDR3 runs 16 residues. V lost 6 bases and J 2 bases, leaving 19 bases between the germline ends. Germline CDR1 is MDHEN and CDR2 is SYDVKM. The CDR3 DNA sequence: TGTGCCAGCAGCTGGTCTGCCCCCGGGGCTCAAGAGACCCAGTACTTC. The encoded protein is CASSWSAPGAQETQYF.

As for this clone: This sample also contains other DNA sequences that code for the same CDR3. The rearrangement joins TRBV7-2 to TRBJ2-7, with 7 nucleotides matching TRBD1. V was clipped by 5 bases and J by 4 bases; unmatched bases: 8. CDR1 SGHTA and CDR2 FQGNSA come from the germline V gene. There are 14 residues in the CDR3. The CDR3 nucleotides are TGTGCCAGCAGCCCACGACAGGGCCCGTACGAGCAGTACTTC. As protein: CASSPRQGPYEQYF.